This T cell receptor beta chain was sequenced in a study of molecular identifiers for immune sequencing clone quantification. Study-level points and caveats: Jurkat TCR RNA spiked in from one cell (amid some 1 million naive cells) was reportedly detectable.

This clonotype was seen at least ten times. Its antigen remains unknown. One entry per CDR3 protein results from TCRdb running MiXCR on the PCR reads. The sample records nearly 650,000 distinct CDR3 sequences, about 25% being singletons. CDR1 MNHEY and CDR2 SMNVEV come from the germline V gene (reference sequence). Trimming left V 4 bases short and J 2 bases short, with 16 bases between. The CDR3 runs 16 residues. Material: naive CD8+ T cells from blood, with Jurkat cell RNA spiked in. Subset reported: FACS-sorted CD8+CD4-CCR7+CD45RA+ naive T cells. This receptor was identified in a human donor in good health. Some libraries in this study had Jurkat cell RNA spiked in. The chain joins TRBV27 to TRBJ2-3; tentative D call: TRBD2 (6 bases). CDR3 residues: CASSSILAEITDTQYF. The CDR3 DNA follows: TGTGCCAGCAGTTCGATCTTAGCGGAAATCACAGATACGCAGTATTTT.